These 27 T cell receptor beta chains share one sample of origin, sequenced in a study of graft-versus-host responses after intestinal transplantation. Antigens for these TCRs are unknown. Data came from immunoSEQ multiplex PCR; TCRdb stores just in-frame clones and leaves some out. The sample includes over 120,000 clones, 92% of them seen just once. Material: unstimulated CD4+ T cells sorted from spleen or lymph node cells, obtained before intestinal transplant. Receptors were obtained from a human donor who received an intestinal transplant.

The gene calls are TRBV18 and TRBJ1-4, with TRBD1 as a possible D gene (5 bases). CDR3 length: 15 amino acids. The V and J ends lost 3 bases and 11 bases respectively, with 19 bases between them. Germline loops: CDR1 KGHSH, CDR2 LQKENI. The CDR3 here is CASSPGLVTLGKLFF. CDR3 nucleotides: TGTGCCAGCTCACCGGGGCTGGTGACTTTGGGCAAACTGTTTTTT.

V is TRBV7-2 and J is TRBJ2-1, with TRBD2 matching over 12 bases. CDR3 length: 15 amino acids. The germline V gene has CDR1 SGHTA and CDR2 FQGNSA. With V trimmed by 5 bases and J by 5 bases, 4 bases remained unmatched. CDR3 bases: TGTGCCAGCAGCCGGACTAGCGGGACCAACAATGAGCAGTTCTTC. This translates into CASSRTSGTNNEQFF.

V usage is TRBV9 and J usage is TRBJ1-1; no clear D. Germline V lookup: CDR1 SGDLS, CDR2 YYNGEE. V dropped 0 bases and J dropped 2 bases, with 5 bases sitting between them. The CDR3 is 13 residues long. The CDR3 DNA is TGTGCCAGCAGCGTAGACTCAAACACTGAAGCTTTCTTT. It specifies CASSVDSNTEAFF.

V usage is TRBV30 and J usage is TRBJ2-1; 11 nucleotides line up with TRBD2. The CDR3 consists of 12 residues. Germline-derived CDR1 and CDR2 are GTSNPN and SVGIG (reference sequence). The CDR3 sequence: CSLAGVLDEQFF. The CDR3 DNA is TGTTCACTAGCGGGGGTGTTGGATGAGCAGTTCTTC. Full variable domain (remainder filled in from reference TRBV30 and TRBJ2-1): SQTIHQWPATLVQPVGSPLSLECTVEGTSNPNLYWYRQAAGRGLQLLFYSVGIGQISSEVPQNLSASRPQDRQFILSSKKLLLSDSGFYLCSLAGVLDEQFFGPGTRLTVL.

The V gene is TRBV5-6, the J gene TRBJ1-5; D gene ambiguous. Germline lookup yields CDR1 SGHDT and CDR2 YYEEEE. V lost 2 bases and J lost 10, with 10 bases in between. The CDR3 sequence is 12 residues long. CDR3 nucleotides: TGTGCCAGCAGCTTCACGAGACTACCCCAGCATTTT. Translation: CASSFTRLPQHF.

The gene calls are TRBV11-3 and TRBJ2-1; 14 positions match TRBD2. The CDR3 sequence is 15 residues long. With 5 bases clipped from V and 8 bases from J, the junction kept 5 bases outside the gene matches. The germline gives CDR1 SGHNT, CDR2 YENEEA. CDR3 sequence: CASSRGTSGSDEQFF. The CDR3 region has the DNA TGTGCCAGCAGCCGCGGGACTAGCGGGAGCGATGAGCAGTTCTTC.

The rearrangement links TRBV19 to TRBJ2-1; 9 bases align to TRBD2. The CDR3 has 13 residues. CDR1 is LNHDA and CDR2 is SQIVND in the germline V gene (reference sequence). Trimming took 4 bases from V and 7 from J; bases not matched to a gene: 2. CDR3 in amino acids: CASSTLAGNEQFF. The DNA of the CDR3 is TGTGCCAGTAGTACGCTAGCGGGGAATGAGCAGTTCTTC.

CDR3 in DNA: TGTGCCAGCAGCTTGGCCCCAGGGGAAGAGACCCAGTACTTC. It is translated as CASSLAPGEETQYF. V and J are TRBV5-6 and TRBJ2-5; D perhaps matches TRBD1 (6 bases). This CDR3 contains 14 residues. Germline CDR1 and CDR2: SGHDT and YYEEEE. The V end lost 0 bases, the J end lost 3 bases, and 9 bases lay between the germline ends. Complete variable domain (other parts from reference TRBV5-6 and TRBJ2-5): DAGVTQSPTHLIKTRGQQVTLRCSPKSGHDTVSWYQQALGQGPQFIFQYYEEEERQRGNFPDRFSGHQFPNYSSELNVNALLLGDSALYLCASSLAPGEETQYFGPGTRLLVL.

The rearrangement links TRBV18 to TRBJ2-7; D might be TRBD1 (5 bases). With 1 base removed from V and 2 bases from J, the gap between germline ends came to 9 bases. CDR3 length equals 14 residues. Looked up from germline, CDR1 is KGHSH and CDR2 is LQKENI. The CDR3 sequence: CASSPQAGPYEQYF. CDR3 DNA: TGTGCCAGCTCACCACAGGCAGGGCCCTACGAGCAGTACTTC.

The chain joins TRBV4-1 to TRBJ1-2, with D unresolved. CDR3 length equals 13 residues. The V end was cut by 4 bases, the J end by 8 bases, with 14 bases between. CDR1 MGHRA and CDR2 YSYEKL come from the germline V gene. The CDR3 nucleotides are TGCGCCAGCAGCCTTGAGGGTGGCCTAGGCTACACCTTC. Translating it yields CASSLEGGLGYTF.

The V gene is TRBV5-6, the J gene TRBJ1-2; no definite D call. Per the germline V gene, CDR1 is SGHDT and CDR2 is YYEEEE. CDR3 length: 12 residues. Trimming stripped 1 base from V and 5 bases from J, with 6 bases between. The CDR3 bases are TGTGCCAGCAGCTTGACAGTTTATGGCTACACCTTC. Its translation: CASSLTVYGYTF.

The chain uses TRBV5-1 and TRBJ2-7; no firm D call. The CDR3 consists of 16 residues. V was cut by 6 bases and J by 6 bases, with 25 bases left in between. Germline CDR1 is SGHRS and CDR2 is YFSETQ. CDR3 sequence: CASTLATAAPQSEQYF. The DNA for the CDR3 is TGCGCCAGCACGTTAGCAACCGCGGCCCCACAGAGCGAGCAGTACTTC.

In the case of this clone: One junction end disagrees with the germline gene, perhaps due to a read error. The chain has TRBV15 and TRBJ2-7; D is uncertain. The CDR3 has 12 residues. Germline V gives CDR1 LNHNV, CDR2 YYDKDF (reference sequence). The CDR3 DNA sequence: TGTACCACCAGCAGAGATGCGTACGAGCAGTACTTC. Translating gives CTTSRDAYEQYF.

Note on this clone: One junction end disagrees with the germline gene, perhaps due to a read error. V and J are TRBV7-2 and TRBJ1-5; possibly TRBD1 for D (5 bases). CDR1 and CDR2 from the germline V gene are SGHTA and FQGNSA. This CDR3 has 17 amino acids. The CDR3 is CAGSSPGPSFGNQPQHF. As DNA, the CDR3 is TGTGCCGGCAGCTCACCGGGACCTTCTTTTGGCAATCAGCCCCAGCATTTT.

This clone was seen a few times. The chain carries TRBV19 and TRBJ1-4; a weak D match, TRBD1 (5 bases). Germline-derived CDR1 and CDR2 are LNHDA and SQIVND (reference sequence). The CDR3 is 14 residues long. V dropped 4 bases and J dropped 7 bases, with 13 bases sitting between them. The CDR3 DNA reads TGTGCCAGTAGTACCCCGGGGGGAAGTGAAAAACTGTTTTTT. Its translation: CASSTPGGSEKLFF.

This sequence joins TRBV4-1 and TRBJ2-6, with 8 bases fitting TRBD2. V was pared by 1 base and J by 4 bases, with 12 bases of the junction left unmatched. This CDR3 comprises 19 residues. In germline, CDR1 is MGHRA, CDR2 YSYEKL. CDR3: CASSQVRAGALMGANVLTF. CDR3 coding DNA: TGCGCCAGCAGCCAAGTTCGAGCGGGAGCTCTTATGGGGGCCAACGTCCTGACTTTC.

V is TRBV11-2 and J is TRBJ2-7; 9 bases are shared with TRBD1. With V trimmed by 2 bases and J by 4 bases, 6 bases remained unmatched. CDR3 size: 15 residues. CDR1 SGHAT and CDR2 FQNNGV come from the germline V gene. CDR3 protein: CASSLTGTGQYEQYF. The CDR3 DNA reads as TGTGCCAGCAGCTTAACCGGGACAGGGCAATACGAGCAGTACTTC.

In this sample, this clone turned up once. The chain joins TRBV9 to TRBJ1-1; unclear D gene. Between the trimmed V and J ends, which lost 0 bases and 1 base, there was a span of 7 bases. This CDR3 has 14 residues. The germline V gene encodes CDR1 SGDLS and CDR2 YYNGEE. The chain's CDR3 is CASSVVGGNTEAFF. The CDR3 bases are TGTGCCAGCAGCGTAGTAGGAGGGAACACTGAAGCTTTCTTT.

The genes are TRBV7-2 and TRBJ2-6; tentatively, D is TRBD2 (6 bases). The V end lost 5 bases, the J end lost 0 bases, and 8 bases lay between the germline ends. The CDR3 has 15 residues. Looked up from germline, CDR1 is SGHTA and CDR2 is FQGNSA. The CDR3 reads CASSRRGSGANVLTF. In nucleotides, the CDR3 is TGTGCCAGCAGCCGGCGGGGCTCTGGGGCCAACGTCCTGACTTTC.

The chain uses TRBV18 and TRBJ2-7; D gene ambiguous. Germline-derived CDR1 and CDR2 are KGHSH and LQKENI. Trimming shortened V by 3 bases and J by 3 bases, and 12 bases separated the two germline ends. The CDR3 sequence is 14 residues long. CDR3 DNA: TGTGCCAGCTCACCTTTGCAGTTTGGCTACGAGCAGTACTTC. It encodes CASSPLQFGYEQYF.

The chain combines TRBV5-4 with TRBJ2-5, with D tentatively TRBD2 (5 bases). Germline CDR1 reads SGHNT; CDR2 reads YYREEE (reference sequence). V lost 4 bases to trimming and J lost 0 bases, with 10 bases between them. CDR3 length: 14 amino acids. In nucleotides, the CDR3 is TGTGCCAGCAGCCCGGGGAGTCACCAAGAGACCCAGTACTTC. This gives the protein CASSPGSHQETQYF. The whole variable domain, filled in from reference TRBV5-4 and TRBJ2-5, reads ETGVTQSPTHLIKTRGQQVTLRCSSQSGHNTVSWYQQALGQGPQFIFQYYREEENGRGNFPPRFSGLQFPNYSSELNVNALELDDSALYLCASSPGSHQETQYFGPGTRLLVL.

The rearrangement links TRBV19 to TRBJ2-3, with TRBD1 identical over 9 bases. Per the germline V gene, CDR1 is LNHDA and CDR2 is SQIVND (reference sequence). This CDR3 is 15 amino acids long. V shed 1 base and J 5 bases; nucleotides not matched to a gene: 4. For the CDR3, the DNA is TGTGCCAGTAGTATAGGGGGACAGGGTCAAGATACGCAGTATTTT. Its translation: CASSIGGQGQDTQYF.

The CDR3 DNA reads as TGCGCCAGCAGCCAACTAGGACTAGCCTACGAGCAGTACTTC. Translating it yields CASSQLGLAYEQYF. The chain joins TRBV4-1 to TRBJ2-7; 7 bases fit TRBD2. Germline loops: CDR1 MGHRA, CDR2 YSYEKL. The CDR3 is 14 residues long. Unmatched junction bases numbered 3, after V lost 2 bases and J lost 2 bases.

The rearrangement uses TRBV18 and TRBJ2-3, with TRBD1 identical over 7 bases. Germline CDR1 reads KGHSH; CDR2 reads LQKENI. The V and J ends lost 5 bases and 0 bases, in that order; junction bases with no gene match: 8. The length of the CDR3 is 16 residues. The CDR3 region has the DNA TGTGCCAGCTCAAGGGGACAGTCACTAAGCACAGATACGCAGTATTTT. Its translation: CASSRGQSLSTDTQYF.

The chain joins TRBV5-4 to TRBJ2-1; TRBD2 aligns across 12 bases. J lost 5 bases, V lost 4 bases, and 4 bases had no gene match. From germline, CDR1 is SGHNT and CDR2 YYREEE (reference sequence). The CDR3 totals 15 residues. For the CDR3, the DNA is TGTGCCAGCAGCCTAGCGGGAGGGCAGAACAATGAGCAGTTCTTC. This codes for CASSLAGGQNNEQFF.

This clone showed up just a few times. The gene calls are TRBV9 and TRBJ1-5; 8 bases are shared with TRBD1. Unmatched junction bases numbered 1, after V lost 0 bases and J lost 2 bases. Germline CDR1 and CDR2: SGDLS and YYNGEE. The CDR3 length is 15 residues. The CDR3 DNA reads TGTGCCAGCAGCGTAGAGACAGGGGGCAATCAGCCCCAGCATTTT. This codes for CASSVETGGNQPQHF.

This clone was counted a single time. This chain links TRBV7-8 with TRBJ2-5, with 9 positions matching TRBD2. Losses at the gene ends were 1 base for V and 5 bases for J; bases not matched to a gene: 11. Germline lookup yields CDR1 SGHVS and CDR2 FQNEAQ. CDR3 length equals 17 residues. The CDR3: CASSLDSSAGGPETQYF. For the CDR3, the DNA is TGTGCCAGCAGCTTAGATAGTTCGGCGGGAGGGCCGGAGACCCAGTACTTC.